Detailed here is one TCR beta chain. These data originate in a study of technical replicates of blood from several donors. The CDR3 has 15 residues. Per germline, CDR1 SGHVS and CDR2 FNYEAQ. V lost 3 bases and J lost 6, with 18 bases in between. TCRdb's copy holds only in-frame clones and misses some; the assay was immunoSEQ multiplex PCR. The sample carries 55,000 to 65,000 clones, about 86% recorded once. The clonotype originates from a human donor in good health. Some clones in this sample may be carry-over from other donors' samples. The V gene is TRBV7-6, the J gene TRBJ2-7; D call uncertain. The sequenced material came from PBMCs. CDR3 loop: CASSFQDGGAAEQYF. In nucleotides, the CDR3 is TGTGCCAGCAGCTTCCAAGACGGCGGCGCGGCCGAGCAGTACTTC. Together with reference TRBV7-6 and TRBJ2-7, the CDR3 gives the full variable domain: GAGVSQSPRYKVTKRGQDVALRCDPISGHVSLYWYRQALGQGPEFLTYFNYEAQQDKSGLPNDRFSAERPEGSISTLTIQRTEQRDSAMYRCASSFQDGGAAEQYFGPGTRLTVT.